These 21 T cell receptor beta chains originate from one sample sequenced in a study of early T cells in non-severe SARS-CoV-2 infection. In TCRdb, the 5' RACE reads were re-called with MiXCR into one record per CDR3 protein. The sample includes tens of thousands of distinct CDR3 sequences, 13% of them seen just once. Source material: whole blood. These receptors all come from an adult who was a healthcare worker with PCR-confirmed SARS-CoV-2 infection or an uninfected control (not recorded which).

This clonotype has only one observation. J is TRBJ2-7 and V is TRBV7-9, with D perhaps given as TRBD1 or TRBD2 (5 bases each). This CDR3 is 14 amino acids long. The germline V and J ends were trimmed by 4 bases and 6 bases, with 16 bases remaining between them. Germline V gene lookup returns CDR1 SEHNR and CDR2 FQNEAQ (reference sequence). The DNA of the CDR3 is TGTGCCAGCAGCTCGTCCCGGGACGGGATCGAGCAGTACTTC. This sequence encodes CASSSSRDGIEQYF.

In its sample, this clonotype was seen many times. CDR3 nucleotide sequence: TGTGCAAGTCGCTCCCGTTCGCGGACCAAAAACATTCAGTACTTC. Its protein is CASRSRSRTKNIQYF. This sequence joins TRBV12-2 and TRBJ2-4. TRBV12-2 is assigned pseudogene status. CDR3 length: 15 residues.

This chain joins TRBV7-9 and TRBJ1-1; D gene ambiguous. The CDR3 spans 12 residues. V was clipped by 0 bases and J by 3 bases, with 2 bases between them. CDR1 is SEHNR and CDR2 is FQNEAQ in the germline V gene (reference sequence). The CDR3 loop is CASSLAYTEAFF. CDR3 nucleotides: TGTGCCAGCAGCTTAGCTTACACTGAAGCTTTCTTT.

This clonotype was observed many times. The chain recombines TRBV12-3 or TRBV12-4 with TRBJ1-1; D is perhaps TRBD1 (5 bases). Between the trimmed V and J ends, which lost 3 bases and 5 bases, there was a span of 13 bases. This CDR3 is built from 14 residues. DNA of the CDR3: TGTGCCAGCAGTTTCAGCTCGGAGGGGACTGAAGCTTTCTTT. Protein: CASSFSSEGTEAFF.

V usage is TRBV7-8 and J usage is TRBJ2-1, with 15 nucleotides matching TRBD2. V trimming: 7 bases; J trimming: 8 bases; junction bases outside the gene matches: 12. Germline V gene data show CDR1 as SGHVS and CDR2 as FQNEAQ. CDR3 length equals 17 residues. CDR3 nucleotides: TGTGCCAGCACCCCGCCCGGGACTAGCGGGAGGTACGATGAGCAGTTCTTC. As protein: CASTPPGTSGRYDEQFF.

This clonotype was observed many times. The gene calls are TRBV7-2 and TRBJ2-5; D remains ambiguous. There are 13 residues in the CDR3. Trimming took off 3 bases at V and 2 bases at J, with 7 bases between the two ends. Germline loops: CDR1 SGHTA, CDR2 FQGNSA. CDR3 nucleotides: TGTGCCAGCAGCTTGAATTCGCAAGAGACCCAGTACTTC. It is translated as CASSLNSQETQYF.

V usage is TRBV12-3 or TRBV12-4 and J usage is TRBJ1-6; 8 nucleotides agree with TRBD1. This CDR3 comprises 15 residues. After removal of 4 bases from V and 11 bases from J, the junction contained 10 bases not matched to a gene. CDR3 DNA: TGTGCCAGCAGTTCCGACAGGGGTAATAGGCCACCCCTCCACTTT. It codes for CASSSDRGNRPPLHF.

The V and J genes are TRBV9 and TRBJ1-3; no clear D. V was cut by 1 base and J by 0 bases, with 8 bases left in between. The CDR3 extends over 15 amino acids. The germline gives CDR1 SGDLS, CDR2 YYNGEE. The CDR3 DNA reads as TGTGCCAGCAGCGTATCGGCCGGCTCTGGAAACACCATATATTTT. It translates to CASSVSAGSGNTIYF.

This chain's CDR3 is CASSLGLAGGHPNTGELFF. The CDR3 coding sequence is TGTGCCAGCAGCTTAGGACTAGCGGGGGGCCATCCGAACACCGGGGAGCTGTTTTTT. The J gene is TRBJ2-2, the V gene TRBV7-9; TRBD2 agrees at 13 bases. This CDR3 has 19 amino acids. Germline V gives CDR1 SEHNR, CDR2 FQNEAQ (reference sequence). V shed 1 base, J shed 0 bases, and the junction held 5 bases outside the gene matches.

This clonotype was seen more than once but under ten times. The rearrangement joins TRBV25-1 to TRBJ2-3, with D unresolved. V was cut by 3 bases and J by 1 base, with 8 bases left in between. Germline loops: CDR1 MGHDK, CDR2 SYGVNS. This CDR3 spans 14 amino acids. This chain's CDR3 is CASSDTSGTDTQYF. The CDR3 bases are TGTGCCAGCAGTGATACATCTGGCACAGATACGCAGTATTTT. The full variable domain, in which reference TRBV25-1 and TRBJ2-3 provide the parts outside the CDR3, is EADIYQTPRYLVIGTGKKITLECSQTMGHDKMYWYQQDPGMELHLIHYSYGVNSTEKGDLSSESTVSRIRTEHFPLTLESARPSHTSQYLCASSDTSGTDTQYFGPGTRLTVL.

There are a few counts of this clonotype. The chain couples TRBV5-4 to TRBJ2-7; D gene uncertain. The CDR3 is 13 residues long. With 2 bases removed from V and 1 base from J, the gap between germline ends came to 7 bases. The germline V gene has CDR1 SGHNT and CDR2 YYREEE (reference sequence). CDR3 protein: CASSFGISYEQYF. The DNA for the CDR3 is TGTGCCAGCAGCTTTGGGATTTCCTACGAGCAGTACTTC.

This clonotype was picked up a small number of times. This chain uses TRBV5-6 with TRBJ1-4; D might be TRBD1 (6 bases). V lost 0 bases and J lost 4, with 10 bases in between. The germline CDR1 and CDR2 sequences are SGHDT and YYEEEE. This CDR3 region has 15 residues. The CDR3, as DNA: TGTGCCAGCAGCTTGGTGGGACAACTTAATGAAAAACTGTTTTTT. Translation gives CASSLVGQLNEKLFF.

This clonotype was counted only a few times. The genes are TRBV4-3 and TRBJ2-7; the D is unclear. Germline V gives CDR1 LGHNA, CDR2 YSLEER. The CDR3 runs to 14 residues. The germline V and J ends were trimmed by 4 bases and 0 bases, with 10 bases remaining between them. The CDR3 reads CASSLTRNSYEQYF. The CDR3 bases are TGCGCCAGCAGCCTTACCCGAAACTCCTACGAGCAGTACTTC.

The chain couples TRBV29-1 to TRBJ2-7; D call uncertain. The CDR3 is 13 amino acids. The germline V gene has CDR1 SQVTM and CDR2 ANQGSEA. Trimming cost V 6 bases and J 0 bases, with 12 bases left between them. The CDR3 is CSVFDSSSYEQYF. CDR3 DNA: TGCAGCGTGTTTGACTCGAGCTCCTACGAGCAGTACTTC.

This clonotype was seen a handful of times. The chain combines TRBV5-1 with TRBJ2-2; D might be TRBD2 (6 bases). Trimming left V 5 bases short and J 2 bases short, with 13 bases between. The CDR3 is 15 amino acids. Germline lookup yields CDR1 SGHRS and CDR2 YFSETQ. The CDR3 region is CASRRGTGNTGELFF. In DNA, the CDR3 is TGCGCCAGCAGGCGCGGGACTGGAAACACCGGGGAGCTGTTTTTT.

This clonotype was seen repeatedly, ten times or more. The V gene is TRBV11-3, the J gene TRBJ2-1; the match to TRBD2 covers 16 bases. The CDR3 loop spans 16 amino acids. Trimming took 2 bases from V and 10 from J; bases not matched to a gene: 5. The germline gives CDR1 SGHNT, CDR2 YENEEA. The CDR3 spells CASSLRGTSGRGEQFF. The CDR3 nucleotides are TGTGCCAGCAGCTTACGTGGGACTAGCGGGAGGGGGGAGCAGTTCTTC.

The V gene is TRBV12-3 or TRBV12-4, the J gene TRBJ2-7; D might be TRBD1 (5 bases). Trimming pared 5 bases from V and 5 bases from J, leaving 19 bases between. The CDR3 runs to 15 residues. The CDR3 DNA reads as TGTGCCAGCAGTCTTTACACCGCAGGGAACCACGAGCAGTACTTC. This gives the protein CASSLYTAGNHEQYF.

This clonotype appeared many times. V usage is TRBV6-4 and J usage is TRBJ2-2; no clear D gene. V lost 6 bases to trimming and J lost 4 bases, with 12 bases between them. This CDR3 comprises 14 residues. From germline, CDR1 is MRHNA and CDR2 SNTAGT. The CDR3 coding sequence is TGTGCCAGCAGAGCCAGCACGCTCACCGGGGAGCTGTTTTTT. Translated: CASRASTLTGELFF.

This clonotype has a count of ten or more. The chain recombines TRBV20-1 with TRBJ2-1; no reliable D call. Germline V CDR1 and CDR2: DFQATT, SNEGSKA (reference sequence). V was clipped by 1 base and J by 10 bases, with 8 bases between them. This CDR3 comprises 11 residues. In DNA form, the CDR3 reads TGCAGTGCTAGAGTCGTGCGAGAGCAGTTCTTC. Translating gives CSARVVREQFF.

This clonotype was seen a handful of times. The chain links TRBV29-1 to TRBJ1-5; TRBD1 is a possible D gene (5 bases). Between the trimmed V and J ends, which lost 6 bases and 6 bases, there was a span of 9 bases. CDR1 is SQVTM, CDR2 ANQGSEA, per germline. The length of the CDR3 is 11 residues. CDR3: CSVGDGQPQHF. CDR3 nucleotides: TGCAGCGTGGGGGACGGTCAGCCCCAGCATTTT.

There are a few counts of this clonotype. The V and J genes are TRBV5-4 and TRBJ2-3; TRBD2 aligns across 11 bases. J lost 0 bases, V lost 2 bases, and 5 bases had no gene match. The CDR3 sequence is 17 residues long. Germline assignment: CDR1 SGHNT and CDR2 YYREEE (reference sequence). In nucleotides, the CDR3 is TGTGCCAGCAGCTTCCGACTAGCGGGGTCTAGCACAGATACGCAGTATTTT. Translation: CASSFRLAGSSTDTQYF. Complete variable domain (other parts from reference TRBV5-4 and TRBJ2-3): ETGVTQSPTHLIKTRGQQVTLRCSSQSGHNTVSWYQQALGQGPQFIFQYYREEENGRGNFPPRFSGLQFPNYSSELNVNALELDDSALYLCASSFRLAGSSTDTQYFGPGTRLTVL.